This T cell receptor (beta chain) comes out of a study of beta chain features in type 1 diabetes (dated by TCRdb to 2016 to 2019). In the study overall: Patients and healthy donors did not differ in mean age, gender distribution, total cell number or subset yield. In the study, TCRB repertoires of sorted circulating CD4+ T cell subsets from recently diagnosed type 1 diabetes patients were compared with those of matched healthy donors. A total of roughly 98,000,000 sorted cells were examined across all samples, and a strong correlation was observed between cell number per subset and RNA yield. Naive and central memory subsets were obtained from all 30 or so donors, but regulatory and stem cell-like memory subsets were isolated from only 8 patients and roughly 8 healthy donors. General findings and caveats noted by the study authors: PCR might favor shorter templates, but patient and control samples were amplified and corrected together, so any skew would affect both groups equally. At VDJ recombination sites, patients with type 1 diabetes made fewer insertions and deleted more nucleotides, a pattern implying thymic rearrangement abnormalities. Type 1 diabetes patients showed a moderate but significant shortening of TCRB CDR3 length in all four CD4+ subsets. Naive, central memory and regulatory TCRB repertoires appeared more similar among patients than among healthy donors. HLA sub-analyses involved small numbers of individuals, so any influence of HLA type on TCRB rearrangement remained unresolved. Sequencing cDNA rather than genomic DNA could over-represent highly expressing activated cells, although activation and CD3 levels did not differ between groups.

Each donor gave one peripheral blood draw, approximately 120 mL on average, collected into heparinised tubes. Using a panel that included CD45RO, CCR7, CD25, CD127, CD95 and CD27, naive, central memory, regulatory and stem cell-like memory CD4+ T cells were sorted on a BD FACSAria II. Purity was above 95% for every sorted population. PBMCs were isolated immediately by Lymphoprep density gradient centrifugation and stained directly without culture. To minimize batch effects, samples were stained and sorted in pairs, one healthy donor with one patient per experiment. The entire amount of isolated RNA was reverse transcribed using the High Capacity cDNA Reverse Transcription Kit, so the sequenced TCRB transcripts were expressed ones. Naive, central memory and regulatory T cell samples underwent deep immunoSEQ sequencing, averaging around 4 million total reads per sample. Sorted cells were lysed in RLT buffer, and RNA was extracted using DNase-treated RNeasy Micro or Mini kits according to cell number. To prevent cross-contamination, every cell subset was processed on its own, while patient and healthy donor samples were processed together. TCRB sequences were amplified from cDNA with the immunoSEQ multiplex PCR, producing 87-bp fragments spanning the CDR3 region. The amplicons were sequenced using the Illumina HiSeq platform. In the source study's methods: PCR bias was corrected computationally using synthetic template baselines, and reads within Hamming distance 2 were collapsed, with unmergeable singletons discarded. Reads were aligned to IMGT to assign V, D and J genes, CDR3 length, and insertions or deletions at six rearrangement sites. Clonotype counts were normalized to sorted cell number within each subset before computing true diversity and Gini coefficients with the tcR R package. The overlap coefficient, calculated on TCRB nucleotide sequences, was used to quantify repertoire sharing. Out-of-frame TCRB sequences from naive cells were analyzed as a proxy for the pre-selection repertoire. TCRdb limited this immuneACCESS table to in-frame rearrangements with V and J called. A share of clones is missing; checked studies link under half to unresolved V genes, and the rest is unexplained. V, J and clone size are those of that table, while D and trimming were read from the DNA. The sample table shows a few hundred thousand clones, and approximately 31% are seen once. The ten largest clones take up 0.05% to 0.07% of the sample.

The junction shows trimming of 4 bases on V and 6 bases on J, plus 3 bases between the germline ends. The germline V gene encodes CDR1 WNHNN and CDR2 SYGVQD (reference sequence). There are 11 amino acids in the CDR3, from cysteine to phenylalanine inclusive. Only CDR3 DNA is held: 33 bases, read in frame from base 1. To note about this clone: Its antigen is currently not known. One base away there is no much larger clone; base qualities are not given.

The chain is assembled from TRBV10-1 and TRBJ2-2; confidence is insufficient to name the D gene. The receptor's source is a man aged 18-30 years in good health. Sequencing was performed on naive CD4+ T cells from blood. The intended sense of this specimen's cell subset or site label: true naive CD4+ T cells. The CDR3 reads CASSVAGELFF. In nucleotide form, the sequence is TGCGCCAGCAGTGTGGCCGGGGAGCTGTTTTTT.